This T cell receptor (beta chain) stems from a study of CD8+CD57+ T cells in acquired aplastic anemia. Overall study results and limits: Patients and controls were not found to differ significantly in CD8+ Simpson's diversity.

The TCR beta profiling, which covered VDJ combination and CDR3 sequence, was carried out using genomic DNA as the template. A single record per CDR3 protein comes from TCRdb applying MiXCR to the reads. The repertoire holds about 75,000 distinct CDR3 sequences, around 70% seen once, with 65% to 85% in the top ten. Patients chosen for sequencing had CD8+CD57+ cells that had expanded, as shown by flow cytometry. The patients, all of them, had severe acquired aplastic anemia. Germline values: CDR1 DFQATT, CDR2 SNEGSKA (reference sequence). With V trimmed by 5 bases and J by 0 bases, 7 bases remained unmatched. The CDR3 spans 14 residues. This clonotype was seen ten or more times. As yet, its antigen is unknown.

The sample taken for sequencing was sorted CD4+, CD8+, or CD8+CD57+ T cells (not recorded which) from PBMCs. The TCR originated in a human donor with aplastic anemia. This chain connects TRBV20-1 to TRBJ2-7, with 7 bases matching TRBD1. For the CDR3, the DNA is TGCAGTGCTCACAGGGGCCGAAGCTCCTACGAGCAGTACTTC. Protein: CSAHRGRSSYEQYF.